A single sample is the source of the 16 T cell receptor beta chains below, sequenced in a study of T cells in Graves' hyperthyroidism and ophthalmopathy. Amplification yielded TCR beta CDR3 regions, with RNA transcripts as the source. Using the HTBI primer set, a first-round RT-PCR was run on the TCR CDR3. Each CDR3 protein gets one entry after TCRdb re-called the multiplex PCR reads with MiXCR. The sample lists about 770,000 distinct CDR3 sequences, roughly a sixth seen once, with 16% in the top ten. The sample taken for sequencing was blood. The receptors shown here come from a woman aged 45-65 years with Graves' hyperthyroidism that later progressed to Graves' ophthalmopathy.

Concerning this clonotype itself: A read error is possible here, since a much larger clone lies one base away. J is TRBJ2-3 and V is TRBV30, with TRBD1 as a possible D gene (6 bases). The CDR3 length is 15 residues. From germline, CDR1 is GTSNPN and CDR2 SVGIG (reference sequence). Trimming took off 8 bases at V and 2 bases at J, with 20 bases between the two ends. Here the CDR3 reads CASHSRGSVTDTQYF. The DNA for the CDR3 is TGTGCCAGCCACTCCAGGGGCAGTGTCACAGATACGCAGTATTTT.

This clonotype was counted ten times or more. This chain's CDR3 is CASSLDWSDTQYF. DNA of the CDR3: TGTGCCAGCTCACTCGACTGGTCGGATACGCAGTATTTT. V gene TRBV18 combines with J gene TRBJ2-3; D is undetermined. Germline CDR1 reads KGHSH; CDR2 reads LQKENI. CDR3 length: 13 residues. Trimming stripped 4 bases from V and 6 bases from J, with 11 bases between.

This clonotype was picked up many times. V usage is TRBV27 and J usage is TRBJ2-1; 10 nucleotides match TRBD1. With 5 bases clipped from V and 7 bases from J, the junction kept 5 bases outside the gene matches. Germline-derived CDR1 and CDR2 are MNHEY and SMNVEV (reference sequence). This CDR3 is 14 amino acids long. The CDR3 loop is CASSPGQGINEQFF. The CDR3 DNA reads TGTGCCAGCAGTCCGGGACAGGGGATTAATGAGCAGTTCTTC.

This clonotype was seen repeatedly, ten times or more. The V and J genes are TRBV30 and TRBJ2-3; 7 bases match TRBD2. J gave up 1 base and V 0 bases, and 7 bases lay outside the gene matches. In germline, CDR1 is GTSNPN, CDR2 SVGIG (reference sequence). The CDR3 extends over 16 amino acids. This CDR3 reads CAWSVLHSGGTDTQYF. In DNA, the CDR3 is TGTGCCTGGAGTGTACTGCACAGCGGGGGCACAGATACGCAGTATTTT. Supplemented by reference TRBV30 and TRBJ2-3, the full variable domain reads SQTIHQWPATLVQPVGSPLSLECTVEGTSNPNLYWYRQAAGRGLQLLFYSVGIGQISSEVPQNLSASRPQDRQFILSSKKLLLSDSGFYLCAWSVLHSGGTDTQYFGPGTRLTVL.

The chain is built from TRBV18 and TRBJ1-5; D remains ambiguous. Trimming removed 3 bases from V and 1 base from J, with 16 bases in between. The CDR3 extends over 17 amino acids. Germline V gives CDR1 KGHSH, CDR2 LQKENI. Written as DNA, the CDR3 is TGTGCCAGCTCACCTAGAGTGTTGGGTGGCAGCAATCAGCCCCAGCATTTT. It is translated as CASSPRVLGGSNQPQHF.

This rearrangement joins TRBV15 to TRBJ2-5; D call uncertain. Per germline, CDR1 LNHNV and CDR2 YYDKDF (reference sequence). The V end was cut by 0 bases, the J end by 4 bases, with 3 bases between. CDR3 length equals 12 residues. The CDR3 region has the DNA TGTGCCACCAGCAGAGAGGGAGAGACCCAGTACTTC. Its protein product is CATSREGETQYF.

This clonotype showed up just a few times. For the CDR3, the DNA is TGTGCCAGCAGCTTCGGGTCCTCCCTCTCTGGGGCCAACGTCCTGACTTTC. It is translated as CASSFGSSLSGANVLTF. This chain connects TRBV5-6 to TRBJ2-6; D gene uncertain. The length of the CDR3 is 17 residues. Trimming pared 2 bases from V and 0 bases from J, leaving 12 bases between. CDR1 is SGHDT and CDR2 is YYEEEE in the germline V gene.

The chain combines TRBV6-1 with TRBJ1-5; unclear D gene. V gave up 5 bases and J gave up 1 base, with 15 bases separating them. Germline V lookup: CDR1 MNHNS, CDR2 SASEGT. This CDR3 region has 16 residues. The CDR3 DNA reads TGTGCCAGCAGTTCCCAACCGGGATTCAGCAATCAGCCCCAGCATTTT. Translated: CASSSQPGFSNQPQHF.

This clonotype showed up just a few times. The chain combines TRBV12-3 or TRBV12-4 with TRBJ1-2; unclear D gene. The length of the CDR3 is 11 residues. Trimming shortened V by 7 bases and J by 8 bases, and 11 bases separated the two germline ends. This CDR3 reads CASTPVEGYTF. The CDR3 bases are TGTGCCAGCACCCCGGTTGAGGGCTACACCTTC.

This clonotype came up a few times. The chain uses TRBV11-1 and TRBJ1-6, with a weak D call TRBD1 (5 bases). Trimming removed 3 bases at V and 6 bases at J, with 12 bases between. CDR1 and CDR2 from the germline V gene are SGHAT and FQDESV (reference sequence). The CDR3 runs to 15 residues. The CDR3 loop is CASSLRGVGNSPLHF. CDR3 in DNA: TGTGCCAGCAGCTTGAGAGGGGTTGGTAATTCACCCCTCCACTTT.

The rearrangement links TRBV9 to TRBJ1-2; D remains ambiguous. Per germline, CDR1 SGDLS and CDR2 YYNGEE. Trimming pared 0 bases from V and 4 bases from J, leaving 7 bases between. The CDR3 has 13 residues. DNA for the CDR3: TGTGCCAGCAGCGTAGATTTGGGCTATGGCTACACCTTC. Its protein is CASSVDLGYGYTF.

This clonotype was recorded many times. V and J are TRBV24-1 and TRBJ2-2; D call uncertain. The germline V gene encodes CDR1 KGHDR and CDR2 SFDVKD. The CDR3 extends over 18 amino acids. The V end was cut by 6 bases, the J end by 4 bases, with 23 bases between. CDR3 in amino acids: CATSLSLGSAEGTGELFF. CDR3 sequence (DNA): TGTGCCACCAGTCTTTCCCTGGGGTCCGCCGAAGGCACCGGGGAGCTGTTTTTT.

The chain recombines TRBV27 with TRBJ2-3; weak D call: TRBD2 (5 bases). CDR3 length: 15 residues. V shed 3 bases and J shed 0 bases, with 10 bases lying between them. Germline-derived CDR1 and CDR2 are MNHEY and SMNVEV (reference sequence). The CDR3 sequence: CASSFPPGSTDTQYF. CDR3 coding DNA: TGTGCCAGCAGTTTTCCTCCGGGGAGCACAGATACGCAGTATTTT.

This clonotype was observed at least ten times. The chain couples TRBV3-1 to TRBJ1-5; 7 positions match TRBD1. The CDR3 consists of 13 residues. From germline, CDR1 is LGHDT and CDR2 YNNKEL (reference sequence). Trimming removed 5 bases from V and 7 bases from J; junction bases left unmatched: 5. DNA for the CDR3: TGTGCCAGCAGCTGGCAGGGGGAGCAGCCCCAGCATTTT. The encoded protein is CASSWQGEQPQHF.

This clonotype was counted between two and nine times. The rearrangement uses TRBV25-1 and TRBJ1-1, with 8 positions matching TRBD1. Trimming cost V 7 bases and J 7 bases; bases outside gene matches: 8. There are 13 residues in the CDR3. Germline V gene data show CDR1 as MGHDK and CDR2 as SYGVNS. The CDR3 nucleotides are TGTGCCAGCAAAGGGACAGGCGACCTTGAAGCTTTCTTT. Amino acids: CASKGTGDLEAFF.

This clonotype was detected only a few times. V usage is TRBV5-4 and J usage is TRBJ2-2, with unresolved D. The V gene's germline CDR1 is SGHNT and CDR2 YYREEE (reference sequence). This CDR3 comprises 14 residues. V lost 3 bases and J lost 5, with 11 bases in between. The CDR3 region has the DNA TGTGCCAGCAGCTGGTCAAGTGAGACCGGGGAGCTGTTTTTT. As protein: CASSWSSETGELFF.